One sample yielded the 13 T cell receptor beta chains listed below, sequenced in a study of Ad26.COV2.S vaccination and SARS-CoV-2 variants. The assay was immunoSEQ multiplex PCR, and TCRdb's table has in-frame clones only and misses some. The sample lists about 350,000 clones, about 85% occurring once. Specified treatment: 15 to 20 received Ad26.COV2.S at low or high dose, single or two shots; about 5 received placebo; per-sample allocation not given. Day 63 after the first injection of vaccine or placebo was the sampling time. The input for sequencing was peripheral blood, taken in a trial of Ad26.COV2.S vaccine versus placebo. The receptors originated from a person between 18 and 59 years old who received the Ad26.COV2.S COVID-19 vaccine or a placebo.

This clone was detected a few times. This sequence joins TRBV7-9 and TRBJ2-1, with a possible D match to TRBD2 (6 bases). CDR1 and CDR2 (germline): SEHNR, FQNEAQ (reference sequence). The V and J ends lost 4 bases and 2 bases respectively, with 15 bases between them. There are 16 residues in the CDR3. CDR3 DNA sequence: TGTGCCAGCAGCTCGACGGACTACAAGGCCTACAATGAGCAGTTCTTC. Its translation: CASSSTDYKAYNEQFF.

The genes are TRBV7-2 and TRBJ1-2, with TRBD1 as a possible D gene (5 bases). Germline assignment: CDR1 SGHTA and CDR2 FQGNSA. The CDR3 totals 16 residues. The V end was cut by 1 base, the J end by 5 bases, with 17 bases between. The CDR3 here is CASSLVDSMGFYGYTF. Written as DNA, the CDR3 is TGTGCCAGCAGCTTAGTTGACAGTATGGGATTTTATGGCTACACCTTC.

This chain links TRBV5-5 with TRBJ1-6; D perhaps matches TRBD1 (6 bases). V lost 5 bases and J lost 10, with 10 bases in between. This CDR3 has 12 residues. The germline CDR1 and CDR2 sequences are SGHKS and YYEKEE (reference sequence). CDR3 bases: TGTGCCAGCAGTCAAGGACAGTCACCCCTCCACTTT. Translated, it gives CASSQGQSPLHF.

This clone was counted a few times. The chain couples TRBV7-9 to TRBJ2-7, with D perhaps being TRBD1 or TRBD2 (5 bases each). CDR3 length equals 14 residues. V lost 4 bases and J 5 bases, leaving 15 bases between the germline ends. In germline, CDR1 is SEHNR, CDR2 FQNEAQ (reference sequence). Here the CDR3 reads CASSSARDGNEQYF. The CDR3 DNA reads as TGTGCCAGCAGCTCTGCCAGGGACGGCAACGAGCAGTACTTC.

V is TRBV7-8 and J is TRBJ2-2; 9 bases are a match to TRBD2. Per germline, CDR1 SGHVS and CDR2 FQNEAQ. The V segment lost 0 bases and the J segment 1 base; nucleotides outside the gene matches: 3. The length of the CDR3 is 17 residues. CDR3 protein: CASSLAAAGGNTGELFF. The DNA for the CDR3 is TGTGCCAGCAGCTTAGCGGCAGCGGGGGGGAACACCGGGGAGCTGTTTTTT.

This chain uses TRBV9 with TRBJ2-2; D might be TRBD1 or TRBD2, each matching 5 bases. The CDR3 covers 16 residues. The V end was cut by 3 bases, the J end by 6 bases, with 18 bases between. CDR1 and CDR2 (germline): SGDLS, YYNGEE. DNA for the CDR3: TGTGCCAGCAGCGCGGGACCCCTCACCTGGGCCGGGGAGCTGTTTTTT. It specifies CASSAGPLTWAGELFF.

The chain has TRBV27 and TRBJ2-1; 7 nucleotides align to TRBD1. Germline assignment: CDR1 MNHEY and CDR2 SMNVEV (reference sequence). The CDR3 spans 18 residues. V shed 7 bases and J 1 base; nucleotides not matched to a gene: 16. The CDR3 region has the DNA TGTGCCAGCACCCCGGGACAGACTACTGTTATTTCCTACAATGAGCAGTTCTTC. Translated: CASTPGQTTVISYNEQFF.

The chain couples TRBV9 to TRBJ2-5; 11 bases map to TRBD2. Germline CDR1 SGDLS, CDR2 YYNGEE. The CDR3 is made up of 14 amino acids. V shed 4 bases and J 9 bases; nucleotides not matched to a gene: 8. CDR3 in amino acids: CASSLGTSGPAQYF. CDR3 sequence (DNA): TGTGCCAGCAGCCTGGGGACTAGCGGCCCAGCCCAGTACTTC.

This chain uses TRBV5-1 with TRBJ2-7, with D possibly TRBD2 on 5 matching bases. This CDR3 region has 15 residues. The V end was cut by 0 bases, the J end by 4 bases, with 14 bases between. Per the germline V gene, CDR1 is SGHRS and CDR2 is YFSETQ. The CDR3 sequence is CASSLGGNPRYEQYF. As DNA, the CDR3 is TGCGCCAGCAGCTTGGGAGGGAACCCTAGGTACGAGCAGTACTTC. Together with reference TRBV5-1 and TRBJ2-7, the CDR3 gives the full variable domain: KAGVTQTPRYLIKTRGQQVTLSCSPISGHRSVSWYQQTPGQGLQFLFEYFSETQRNKGNFPGRFSGRQFSNSRSEMNVSTLELGDSALYLCASSLGGNPRYEQYFGPGTRLTVT.

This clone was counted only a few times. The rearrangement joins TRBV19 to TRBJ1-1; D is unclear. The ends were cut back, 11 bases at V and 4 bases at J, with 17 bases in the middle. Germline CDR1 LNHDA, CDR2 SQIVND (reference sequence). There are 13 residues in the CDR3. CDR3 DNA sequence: TGTGCCGTTCTAGGGATCTTGGGCACTGAAGCTTTCTTT. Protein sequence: CAVLGILGTEAFF.

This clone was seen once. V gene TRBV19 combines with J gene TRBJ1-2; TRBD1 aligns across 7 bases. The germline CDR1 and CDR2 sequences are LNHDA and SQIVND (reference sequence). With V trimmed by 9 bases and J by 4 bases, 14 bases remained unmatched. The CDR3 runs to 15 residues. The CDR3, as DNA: TGTGCCAGCAGAACTGATTCCGGGACAGTCTATGGCTACACCTTC. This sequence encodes CASRTDSGTVYGYTF. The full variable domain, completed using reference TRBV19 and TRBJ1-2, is DGGITQSPKYLFRKEGQNVTLSCEQNLNHDAMYWYRQDPGQGLRLIYYSQIVNDFQKGDIAEGYSVSREKKESFPLTVTSAQKNPTAFYLCASRTDSGTVYGYTFGSGTRLTVV.

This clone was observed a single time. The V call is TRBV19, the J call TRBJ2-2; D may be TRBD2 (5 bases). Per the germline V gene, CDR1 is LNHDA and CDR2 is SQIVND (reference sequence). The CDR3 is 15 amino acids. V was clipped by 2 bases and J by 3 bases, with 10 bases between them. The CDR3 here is CASSIPAVHTGELFF. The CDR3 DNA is TGTGCCAGTAGTATACCAGCGGTCCACACCGGGGAGCTGTTTTTT.

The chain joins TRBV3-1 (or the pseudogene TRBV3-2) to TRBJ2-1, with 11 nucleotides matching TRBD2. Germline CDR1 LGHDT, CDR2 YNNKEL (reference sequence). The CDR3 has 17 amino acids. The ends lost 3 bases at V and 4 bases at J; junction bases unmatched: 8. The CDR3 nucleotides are TGTGCCAGCAGCCAGGTACTAGCGGGAGTGGGGTACAATGAGCAGTTCTTC. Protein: CASSQVLAGVGYNEQFF.